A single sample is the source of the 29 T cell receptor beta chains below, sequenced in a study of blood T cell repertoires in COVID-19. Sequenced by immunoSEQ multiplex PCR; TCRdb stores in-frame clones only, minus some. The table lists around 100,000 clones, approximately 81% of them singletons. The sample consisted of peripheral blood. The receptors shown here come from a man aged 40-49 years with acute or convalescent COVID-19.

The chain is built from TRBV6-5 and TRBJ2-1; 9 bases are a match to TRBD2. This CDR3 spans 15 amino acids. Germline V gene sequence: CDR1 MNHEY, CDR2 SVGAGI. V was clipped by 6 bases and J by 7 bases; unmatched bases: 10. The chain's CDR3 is CASSPGLARGNEQFF. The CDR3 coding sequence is TGTGCCAGCAGCCCGGGACTAGCTAGGGGGAATGAGCAGTTCTTC.

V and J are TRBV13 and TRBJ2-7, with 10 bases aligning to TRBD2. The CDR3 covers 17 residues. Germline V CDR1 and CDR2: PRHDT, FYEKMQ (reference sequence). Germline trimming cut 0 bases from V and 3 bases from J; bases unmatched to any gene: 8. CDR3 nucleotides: TGTGCCAGCAGCTTAGGCCGGACTAGCGGTCTAAACTACGAGCAGTACTTC. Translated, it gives CASSLGRTSGLNYEQYF. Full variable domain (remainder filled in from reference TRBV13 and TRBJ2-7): AAGVIQSPRHLIKEKRETATLKCYPIPRHDTVYWYQQGPGQDPQFLISFYEKMQSDKGSIPDRFSAQQFSDYHSELNMSSLELGDSALYFCASSLGRTSGLNYEQYFGPGTRLTVT.

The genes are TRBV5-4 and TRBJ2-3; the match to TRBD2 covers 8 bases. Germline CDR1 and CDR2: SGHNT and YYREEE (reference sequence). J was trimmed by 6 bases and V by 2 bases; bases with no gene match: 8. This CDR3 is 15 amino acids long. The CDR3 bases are TGTGCCAGCAGCTTAAGCGGGAGATCCGCTGATACGCAGTATTTT. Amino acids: CASSLSGRSADTQYF.

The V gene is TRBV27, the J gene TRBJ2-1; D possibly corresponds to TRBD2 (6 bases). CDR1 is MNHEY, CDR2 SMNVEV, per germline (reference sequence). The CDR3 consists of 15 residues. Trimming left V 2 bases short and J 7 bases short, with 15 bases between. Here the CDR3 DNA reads TGTGCCAGCAGTTTAAGGGCGGGGACGGGGAATGAGCAGTTCTTC. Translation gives CASSLRAGTGNEQFF.

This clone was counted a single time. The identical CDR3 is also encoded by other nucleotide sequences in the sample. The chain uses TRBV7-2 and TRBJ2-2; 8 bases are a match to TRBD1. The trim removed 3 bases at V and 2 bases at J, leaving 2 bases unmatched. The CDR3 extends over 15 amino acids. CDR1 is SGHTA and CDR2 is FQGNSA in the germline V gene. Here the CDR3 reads CASSLDRANTGELFF. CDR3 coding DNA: TGTGCCAGCAGCTTGGACAGGGCAAACACCGGGGAGCTGTTTTTT.

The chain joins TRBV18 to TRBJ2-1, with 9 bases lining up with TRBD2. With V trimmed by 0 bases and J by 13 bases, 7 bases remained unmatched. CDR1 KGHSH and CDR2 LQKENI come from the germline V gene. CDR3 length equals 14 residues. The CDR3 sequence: CASSPPLAGTHQFF. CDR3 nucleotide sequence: TGTGCCAGCTCACCACCCCTAGCGGGAACCCATCAGTTCTTC. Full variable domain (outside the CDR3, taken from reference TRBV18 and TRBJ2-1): NAGVMQNPRHLVRRRGQEARLRCSPMKGHSHVYWYRQLPEEGLKFMVYLQKENIIDESGMPKERFSAEFPKEGPSILRIQQVVRGDSAAYFCASSPPLAGTHQFFGPGTRLTVL.

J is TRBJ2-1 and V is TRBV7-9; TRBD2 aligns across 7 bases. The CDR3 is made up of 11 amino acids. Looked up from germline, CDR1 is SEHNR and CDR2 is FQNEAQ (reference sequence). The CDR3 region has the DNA TGTGCTGGGCGGGAGTACAATGAGCAGTTCTTC. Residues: CAGREYNEQFF.

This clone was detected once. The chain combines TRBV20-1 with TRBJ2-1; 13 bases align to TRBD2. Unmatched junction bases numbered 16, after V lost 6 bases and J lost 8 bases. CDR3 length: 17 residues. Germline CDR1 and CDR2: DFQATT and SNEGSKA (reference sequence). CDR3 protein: CSASPLLAGGPFYEQFF. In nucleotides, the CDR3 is TGCAGTGCCAGTCCCCTACTAGCGGGAGGGCCCTTTTATGAGCAGTTCTTC.

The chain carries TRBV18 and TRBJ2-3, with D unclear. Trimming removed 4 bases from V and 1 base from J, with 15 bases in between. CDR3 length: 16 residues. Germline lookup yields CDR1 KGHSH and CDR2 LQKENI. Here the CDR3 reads CASSHVSTSRTDTQYF. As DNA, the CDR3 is TGTGCCAGCTCACACGTCTCAACTTCACGCACAGATACGCAGTATTTT.

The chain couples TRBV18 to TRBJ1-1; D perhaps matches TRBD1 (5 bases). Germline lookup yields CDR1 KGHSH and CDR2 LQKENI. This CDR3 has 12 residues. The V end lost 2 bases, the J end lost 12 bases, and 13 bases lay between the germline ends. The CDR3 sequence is CASSPTGEETFF. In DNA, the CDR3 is TGTGCCAGCTCACCAACGGGGGAGGAGACTTTCTTT.

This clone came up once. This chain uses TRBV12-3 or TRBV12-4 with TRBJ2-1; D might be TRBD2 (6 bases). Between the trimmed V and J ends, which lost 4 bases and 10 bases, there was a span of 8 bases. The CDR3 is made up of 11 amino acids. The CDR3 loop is CASSSGREQFF. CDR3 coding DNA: TGTGCCAGCAGTTCGGGGAGGGAGCAGTTCTTC.

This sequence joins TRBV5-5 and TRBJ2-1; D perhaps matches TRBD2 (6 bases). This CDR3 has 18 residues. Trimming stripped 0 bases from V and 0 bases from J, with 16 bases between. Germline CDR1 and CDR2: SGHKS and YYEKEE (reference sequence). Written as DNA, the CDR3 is TGTGCCAGCAGCTTGGCCGGGGGAAGCGGCCGCTCCTACAATGAGCAGTTCTTC. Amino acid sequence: CASSLAGGSGRSYNEQFF.

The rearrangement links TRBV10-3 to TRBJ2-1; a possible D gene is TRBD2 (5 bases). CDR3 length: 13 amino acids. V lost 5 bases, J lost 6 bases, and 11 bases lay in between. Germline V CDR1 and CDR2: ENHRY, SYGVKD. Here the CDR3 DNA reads TGTGCCATCAGTTTAGCGTCGACCAATGAGCAGTTCTTC. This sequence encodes CAISLASTNEQFF.

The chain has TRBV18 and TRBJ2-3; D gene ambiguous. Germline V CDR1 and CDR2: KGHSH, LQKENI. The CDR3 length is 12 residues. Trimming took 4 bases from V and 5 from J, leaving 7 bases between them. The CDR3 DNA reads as TGTGCCAGCTCACGAAGAGAAGATACGCAGTATTTT. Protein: CASSRREDTQYF.

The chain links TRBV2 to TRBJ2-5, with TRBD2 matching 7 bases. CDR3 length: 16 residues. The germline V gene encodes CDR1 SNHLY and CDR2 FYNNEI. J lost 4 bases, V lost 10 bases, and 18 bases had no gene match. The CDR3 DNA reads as TGTGCCATCAACCCACCCATGCGGGAGAACAGAGAGACCCAGTACTTC. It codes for CAINPPMRENRETQYF. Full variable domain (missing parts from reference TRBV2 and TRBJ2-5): EPEVTQTPSHQVTQMGQEVILRCVPISNHLYFYWYRQILGQKVEFLVSFYNNEISEKSEIFDDQFSVERPDGSNFTLKIRSTKLEDSAMYFCAINPPMRENRETQYFGPGTRLLVL.

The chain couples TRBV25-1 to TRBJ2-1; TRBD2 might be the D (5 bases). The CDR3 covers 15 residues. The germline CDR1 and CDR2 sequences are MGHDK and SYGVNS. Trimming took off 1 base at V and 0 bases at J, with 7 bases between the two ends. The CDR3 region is CASSEFRGSYNEQFF. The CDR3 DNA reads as TGTGCCAGCAGTGAATTCCGGGGCTCCTACAATGAGCAGTTCTTC.

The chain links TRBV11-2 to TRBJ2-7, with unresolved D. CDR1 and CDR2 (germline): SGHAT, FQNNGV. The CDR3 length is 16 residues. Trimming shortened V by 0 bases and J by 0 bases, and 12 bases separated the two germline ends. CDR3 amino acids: CASSLDQARSSYEQYF. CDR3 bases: TGTGCCAGCAGCTTAGATCAGGCCAGGTCCTCCTACGAGCAGTACTTC.

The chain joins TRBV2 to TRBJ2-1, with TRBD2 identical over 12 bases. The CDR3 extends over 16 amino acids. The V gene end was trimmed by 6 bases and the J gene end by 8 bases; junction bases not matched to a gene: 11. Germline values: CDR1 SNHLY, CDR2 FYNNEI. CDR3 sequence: CASRGIASGRAYEQFF. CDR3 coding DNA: TGTGCCAGCAGGGGTATTGCTAGCGGGAGGGCCTATGAGCAGTTCTTC.

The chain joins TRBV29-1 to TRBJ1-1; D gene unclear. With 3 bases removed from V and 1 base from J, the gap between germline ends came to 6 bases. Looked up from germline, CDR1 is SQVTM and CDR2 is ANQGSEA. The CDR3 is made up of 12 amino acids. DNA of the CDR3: TGCAGCGTTGATGGAGCGAACACTGAAGCTTTCTTT. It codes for CSVDGANTEAFF.

The CDR3 sequence is CASSAGSLNEQFF. For the CDR3, the DNA is TGTGCCAGCAGTGCCGGGAGCTTGAATGAGCAGTTCTTC. The chain recombines TRBV2 with TRBJ2-1; D possibly corresponds to TRBD2 (6 bases). V was pared by 4 bases and J by 7 bases, with 11 bases between. CDR1 is SNHLY and CDR2 is FYNNEI in the germline V gene. The CDR3 runs to 13 residues.

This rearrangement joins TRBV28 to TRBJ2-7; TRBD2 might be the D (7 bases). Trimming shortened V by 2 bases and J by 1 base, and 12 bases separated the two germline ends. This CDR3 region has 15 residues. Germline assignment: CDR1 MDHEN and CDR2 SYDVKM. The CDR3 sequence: CASSLAGALSYEQYF. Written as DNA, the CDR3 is TGTGCCAGCAGTTTAGCGGGGGCCTTATCCTACGAGCAGTACTTC.

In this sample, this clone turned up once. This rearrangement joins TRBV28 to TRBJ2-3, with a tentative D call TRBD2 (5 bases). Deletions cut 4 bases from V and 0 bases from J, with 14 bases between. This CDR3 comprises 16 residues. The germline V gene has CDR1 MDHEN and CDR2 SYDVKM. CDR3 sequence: CASSSLARASTDTQYF. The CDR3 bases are TGTGCCAGCAGTTCTTTAGCGAGGGCTAGCACAGATACGCAGTATTTT.

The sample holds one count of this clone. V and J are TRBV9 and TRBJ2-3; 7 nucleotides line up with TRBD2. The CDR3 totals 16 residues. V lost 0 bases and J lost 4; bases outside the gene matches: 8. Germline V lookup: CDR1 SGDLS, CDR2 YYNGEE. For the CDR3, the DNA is TGTGCCAGCAGCGTAGGGAACGGGAGGTTCTCAGATACGCAGTATTTT. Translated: CASSVGNGRFSDTQYF.

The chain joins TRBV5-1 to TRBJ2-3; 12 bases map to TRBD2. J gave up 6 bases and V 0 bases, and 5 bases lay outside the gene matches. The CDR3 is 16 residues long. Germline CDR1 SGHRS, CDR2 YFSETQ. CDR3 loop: CASSLGGLAGQDTQYF. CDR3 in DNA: TGCGCCAGCAGCTTGGGTGGACTAGCGGGACAGGATACGCAGTATTTT.

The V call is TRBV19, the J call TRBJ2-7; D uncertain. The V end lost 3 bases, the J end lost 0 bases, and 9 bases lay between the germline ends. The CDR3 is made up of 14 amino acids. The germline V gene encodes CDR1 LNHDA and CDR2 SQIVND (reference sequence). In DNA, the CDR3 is TGTGCCAGTAGTATTTCTGCGAGCTCCTACGAGCAGTACTTC. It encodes CASSISASSYEQYF.

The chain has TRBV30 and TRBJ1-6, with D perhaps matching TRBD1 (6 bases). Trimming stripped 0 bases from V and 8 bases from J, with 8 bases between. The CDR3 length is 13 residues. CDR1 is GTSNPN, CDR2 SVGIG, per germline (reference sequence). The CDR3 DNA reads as TGTGCCTGGAGTGTACAGGGAGATTCACCCCTCCACTTT. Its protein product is CAWSVQGDSPLHF. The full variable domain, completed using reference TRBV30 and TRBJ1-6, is SQTIHQWPATLVQPVGSPLSLECTVEGTSNPNLYWYRQAAGRGLQLLFYSVGIGQISSEVPQNLSASRPQDRQFILSSKKLLLSDSGFYLCAWSVQGDSPLHFGNGTRLTVT.

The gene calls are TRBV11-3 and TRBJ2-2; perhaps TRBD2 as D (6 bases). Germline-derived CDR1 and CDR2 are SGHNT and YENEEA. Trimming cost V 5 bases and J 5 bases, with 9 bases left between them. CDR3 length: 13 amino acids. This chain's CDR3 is CASSGRRTGELFF. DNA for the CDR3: TGTGCCAGCAGCGGGAGGAGAACCGGGGAGCTGTTTTTT. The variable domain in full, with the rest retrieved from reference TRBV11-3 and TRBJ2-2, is EAGVVQSPRYKIIEKKQPVAFWCNPISGHNTLYWYLQNLGQGPELLIRYENEEAVDDSQLPKDRFSAERLKGVDSTLKIQPAELGDSAVYLCASSGRRTGELFFGEGSRLTVL.

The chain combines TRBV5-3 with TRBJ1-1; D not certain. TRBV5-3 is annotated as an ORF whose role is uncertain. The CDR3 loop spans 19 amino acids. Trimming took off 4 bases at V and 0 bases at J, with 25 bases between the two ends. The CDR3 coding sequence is TGTGCCAGAAGCAACAACCACCCCACGGAACAGCCGATGAACACTGAAGCTTTCTTT. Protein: CARSNNHPTEQPMNTEAFF.

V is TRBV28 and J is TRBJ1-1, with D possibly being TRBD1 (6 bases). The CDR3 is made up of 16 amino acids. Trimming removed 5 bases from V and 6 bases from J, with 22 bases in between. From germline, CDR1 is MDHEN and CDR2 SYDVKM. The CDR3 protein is CASSPPPAGVYAEAFF. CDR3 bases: TGTGCCAGCAGTCCTCCCCCGGCAGGGGTTTATGCTGAAGCTTTCTTT.